This T cell receptor beta chain was identified during a study of T cell repertoires in cytomegalovirus infection. Study-wide context: Carrying CMV and the relevant HLA type showed in public TCR beta signatures.

V was shortened by 6 bases and J by 3 bases, with 13 bases between the two germline ends. CDR3 size: 14 residues. This clonotype was recorded at least ten times. What it binds is not known. A single record per CDR3 protein comes from TCRdb applying MiXCR to the reads. The sample contains around 78,000 distinct CDR3 sequences, around 25% of which appear only once. The chain links TRBV12-3 or TRBV12-4 to TRBJ2-3; no clear D. Material: CD8+ T cells from cultured PBMCs, obtained from culture after CMV antigen stimulation. The TCR was taken from a human donor in good health (CMV status not recorded). Some clones in this sample may be carry-over from other donors' samples. The CDR3 protein is CASRDPVWTDTQYF. The CDR3 DNA reads TGTGCCAGCAGGGACCCGGTCTGGACAGATACGCAGTATTTT.